This T cell receptor (beta chain) was obtained from a study of technical replicates of blood from four donors. Measured with immunoSEQ multiplex PCR; TCRdb has only the in-frame clones, and not every one. The table has about 12,000 clones, approximately 95% seen once; the top ten hold roughly 6%. The germline CDR1 and CDR2 sequences are SNHLY and FYNNEI. Deletions cut 11 bases from V and 5 bases from J, with 13 bases between. The CDR3 spans 12 residues. The V and J genes are TRBV2 and TRBJ2-1; TRBD1 might be the D (6 bases). The sample consisted of PBMCs. This receptor was taken from a human donor in good health. The chain's CDR3 is CAVRDTDNEQFF. The CDR3 region has the DNA TGTGCCGTCCGGGACACCGACAATGAGCAGTTCTTC. Filled out from reference TRBV2 and TRBJ2-1, the complete variable domain reads EPEVTQTPSHQVTQMGQEVILRCVPISNHLYFYWYRQILGQKVEFLVSFYNNEISEKSEIFDDQFSVERPDGSNFTLKIRSTKLEDSAMYFCAVRDTDNEQFFGPGTRLTVL.